Sequencing of this T cell receptor (beta chain) was carried out in a study of T cell responses to AZD1222 COVID-19 vaccine. The study, taken as a whole, reports: Following two doses of AZD1222, Spike-specific TCR breadth and depth rose. Donors, mostly white British, included more females; clonal diversity was possibly underestimated. Unmutated variant regions are reportedly targeted by nearly half of spike-specific TCRs. Just a handful of AZD1222 recipients tested seropositive at baseline.

Clones were sequenced by immunoSEQ multiplex PCR, and TCRdb holds only the in-frame ones, with some missing. The sample comprises approximately 300,000 clones, around 92% of which are singletons, and around 0.57% rests with the top ten. The trim removed 7 bases at V and 1 base at J, leaving 10 bases unmatched. The CDR3 extends over 16 amino acids. Germline V CDR1 and CDR2: MDHEN, SYDVKM. Of note for this clone: Its antigen is not identified.

The TCR originated in an adult who received the AZD1222 COVID-19 vaccine. The sequencing here drew on peripheral blood, taken 28 days after the second AZD1222 dose. The V and J genes are TRBV28 and TRBJ1-3, with 7 bases aligning to TRBD1. The CDR3 coding sequence is TGTGCCAGCACCCTCCGGACAGGCAAGTCTGGAAACACCATATATTTT. It specifies CASTLRTGKSGNTIYF.